The rows below give T cell receptor beta chains drawn from one sample of a study of blood T cell repertoires in COVID-19. TCRdb keeps only in-frame clones here, not all; method: immunoSEQ multiplex PCR. The sample has tens of thousands of clones; roughly four fifths are singletons. Sample: peripheral blood. Every receptor here comes from a man aged 35 to 55 with acute or convalescent COVID-19. Each CDR3 is given with its conserved first and last residue. A D gene is named only where the DNA matches it firmly. Clone size is stated in some rows and not others, as once, few, many or a class when expanded.

size: NA; J: TRBJ2-1; V: TRBV6-5; D: NA; CDR3: CASSNDLGQFF; DNA: TGTGCCAGCAGTAATGACTTGGGGCAGTTCTTC
size: NA; J: TRBJ1-3; V: TRBV30; D: NA; CDR3: CAWSVAGGNTIYF; DNA: TGTGCCTGGAGTGTGGCAGGGGGAAACACCATATATTTT
size: NA; J: TRBJ2-7; V: TRBV6-6; D: NA; CDR3: CASTRYQDTAYEQYF; DNA: TGTGCCAGCACCCGTTATCAGGACACAGCCTACGAGCAGTACTTC
size: NA; J: TRBJ1-5; V: TRBV6-5; D: NA; CDR3: CASRPLGGRDQPQHF; DNA: TGTGCCAGCAGGCCTCTCGGGGGTAGAGATCAGCCCCAGCATTTT
size: NA; J: TRBJ2-7; V: TRBV3-1/TRBV3-2; D: NA; CDR3: CASSQASGTPYEQYF; DNA: TGTGCCAGCAGCCAGGCCTCCGGGACACCATACGAGCAGTACTTC
size: NA; J: TRBJ2-3; V: TRBV24-1; D: NA; CDR3: CATTDAGQSTDTQYF; DNA: TGTGCCACGACCGACGCGGGGCAGTCGACAGATACGCAGTATTTT
size: NA; J: TRBJ2-7; V: TRBV7-2; D: TRBD2; CDR3: CASSLVSGGTYEQYF; DNA: TGTGCCAGCAGCTTAGTTAGCGGGGGGACCTACGAGCAGTACTTC
size: NA; J: TRBJ1-5; V: TRBV2; D: NA; CDR3: CASIFGRNTPQHF; DNA: TGTGCCAGCATTTTCGGCAGGAATACGCCCCAGCATTTT
size: NA; J: TRBJ2-7; V: TRBV10-3; D: NA; CDR3: CATHGGQSYEQYF; DNA: TGTGCCACCCACGGCGGACAGTCTTACGAGCAGTACTTC
size: NA; J: TRBJ1-2; V: TRBV29-1; D: TRBD1; CDR3: CSVVGGLGTGGSYGYTF; DNA: TGCAGCGTCGTTGGGGGACTCGGGACAGGGGGCTCCTATGGCTACACCTTC
size: NA; J: TRBJ1-6; V: TRBV6-6; D: NA; CDR3: CATRSANSPLHF; DNA: TGTGCCACTCGGTCCGCAAATTCACCCCTCCACTTT
size: NA; J: TRBJ1-5; V: TRBV5-1; D: NA; CDR3: CASSLFGSNQPQHF; DNA: TGCGCCAGCAGCTTGTTCGGGAGCAATCAGCCCCAGCATTTT
size: once; J: TRBJ2-7; V: TRBV4-3; D: TRBD2; CDR3: CASSQEQGGAGGPYEQYF; DNA: TGCGCCAGCAGCCAAGAACAGGGAGGAGCGGGGGGGCCCTACGAGCAGTACTTC
size: few; J: TRBJ2-2; V: TRBV3-1/TRBV3-2; D: TRBD2; CDR3: CASSPRGLGNTGELFF; DNA: TGTGCCAGCAGCCCTCGGGGACTAGGTAACACCGGGGAGCTGTTTTTT
size: once; J: TRBJ2-3; V: TRBV19; D: TRBD2; CDR3: CASSSGLAGTDTQYF; DNA: TGTGCCAGTAGTTCCGGACTAGCGGGCACAGATACGCAGTATTTT
size: NA; J: TRBJ2-1; V: TRBV24-1; D: NA; CDR3: CATSDPDGSSYNEQFF; DNA: TGTGCCACCAGTGATCCCGACGGGAGCTCCTACAATGAGCAGTTCTTC
size: NA; J: TRBJ2-1; V: TRBV6-6; D: TRBD1; CDR3: CASTRRQGGNEQFF; DNA: TGTGCCAGCACCCGGAGACAGGGGGGCAATGAGCAGTTCTTC
size: NA; J: TRBJ2-4; V: TRBV5-4; D: NA; CDR3: CASSFAGIQDIQYF; DNA: TGTGCCAGCAGCTTTGCCGGGATCCAGGACATTCAGTACTTC
size: few; J: TRBJ2-5; V: TRBV5-5; D: TRBD1; CDR3: CASSPWRGQGASGETQYF; DNA: TGTGCCAGCAGCCCGTGGCGTGGACAGGGGGCTTCAGGGGAGACCCAGTACTTC
size: once; J: TRBJ2-1; V: TRBV11-2; D: TRBD2; CDR3: CASNPTSGFYNEQFF; DNA: TGTGCCAGCAACCCGACTAGCGGATTTTACAATGAGCAGTTCTTC
size: few; J: TRBJ2-7; V: TRBV7-9; D: NA; CDR3: CASSLGFGAVSYEQYF; DNA: TGTGCCAGCAGCTTAGGCTTTGGGGCGGTCTCCTACGAGCAGTACTTC
size: few; J: TRBJ1-1; V: TRBV6-4; D: TRBD1; CDR3: CASSDSDRGTEAFF; DNA: TGTGCCAGCAGTGACTCGGACAGGGGGACTGAAGCTTTCTTT
size: NA; J: TRBJ1-2; V: TRBV6-5; D: NA; CDR3: CASTTGAGYTF; DNA: TGTGCCAGCACGACAGGAGCTGGCTACACCTTC
size: NA; J: TRBJ2-1; V: TRBV5-1; D: TRBD2; CDR3: CASSLAGTSYNEQFF; DNA: TGCGCCAGCAGCTTAGCCGGGACTAGTTACAATGAGCAGTTCTTC
size: once; J: TRBJ1-6; V: TRBV19; D: NA; CDR3: CASSRSSYNSPLHF; DNA: TGTGCCAGTAGTAGGAGCTCCTATAATTCACCCCTCCACTTT